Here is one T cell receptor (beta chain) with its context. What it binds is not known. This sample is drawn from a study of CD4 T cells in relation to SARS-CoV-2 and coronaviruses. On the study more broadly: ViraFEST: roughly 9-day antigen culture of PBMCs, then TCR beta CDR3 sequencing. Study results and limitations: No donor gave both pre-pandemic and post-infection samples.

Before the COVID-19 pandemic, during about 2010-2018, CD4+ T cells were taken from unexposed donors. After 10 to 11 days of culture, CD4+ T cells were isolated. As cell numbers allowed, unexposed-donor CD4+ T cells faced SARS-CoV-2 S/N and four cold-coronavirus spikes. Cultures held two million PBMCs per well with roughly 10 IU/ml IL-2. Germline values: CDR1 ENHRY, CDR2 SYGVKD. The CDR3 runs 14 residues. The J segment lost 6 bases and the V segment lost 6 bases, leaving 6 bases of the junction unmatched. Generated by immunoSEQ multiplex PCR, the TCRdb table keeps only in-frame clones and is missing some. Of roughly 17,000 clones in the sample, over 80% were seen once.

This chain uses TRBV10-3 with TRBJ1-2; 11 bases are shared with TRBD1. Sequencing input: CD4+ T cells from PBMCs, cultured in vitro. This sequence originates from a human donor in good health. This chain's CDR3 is CAISAGTGGNGYTF. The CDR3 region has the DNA TGTGCCATCAGCGCCGGGACAGGGGGAAATGGCTACACCTTC.